This passage covers 9 T cell receptor beta chains from one sample sequenced in a study of response to subunit inactivated influenza vaccine. MiXCR was run by TCRdb on the RT-PCR reads, yielding one entry per CDR3 protein. Among roughly 550,000 distinct CDR3 sequences listed, around 25% were seen once. The same sample was also studied in work on T cells expressing NK-cell markers. That source reports: Libraries used 5'RACE template switching adding universal primer site and UMIs.

The material sequenced was CD4+ T cells sorted from PBMCs, taken about 12 days after vaccination. The receptors stem from a man aged 45-65 years who received an inactivated influenza vaccine.

CDR3 nucleotide sequence: TGTGCCAGCAGTGACCAGGGGAGTGGTAACTATGGCTACACCTTC. Translated, it gives CASSDQGSGNYGYTF. This chain uses TRBV6-2 or TRBV6-3 with TRBJ1-2, with D perhaps TRBD1 (6 bases). The germline V gene encodes CDR1 MNHEY and CDR2 SVGEGT. V lost 5 bases and J lost 1, with 14 bases in between. There are 15 residues in the CDR3.

The chain couples TRBV7-9 to TRBJ2-3; no definite D call. Between the trimmed V and J ends, which lost 5 bases and 1 base, there was a span of 10 bases. This CDR3 has 14 residues. CDR1 and CDR2 (germline): SEHNR, FQNEAQ (reference sequence). The chain's CDR3 is CASSPRPGTDTQYF. In DNA, the CDR3 is TGTGCCAGCAGCCCCCGCCCGGGCACAGATACGCAGTATTTT.

This chain links TRBV7-6 with TRBJ2-3, with 11 bases identical to TRBD2. The V and J ends lost 0 bases and 0 bases, in that order; junction bases with no gene match: 8. Per germline, CDR1 SGHVS and CDR2 FNYEAQ. This CDR3 has 19 amino acids. The CDR3 sequence: CASSLARTLAGGSTDTQYF. The CDR3 DNA follows: TGTGCCAGCAGCTTAGCCAGGACGCTAGCGGGAGGAAGCACAGATACGCAGTATTTT.

This chain joins TRBV28 and TRBJ1-5, with 7 bases aligning to TRBD1. V shed 6 bases and J 3 bases; nucleotides not matched to a gene: 8. The germline CDR1 and CDR2 sequences are MDHEN and SYDVKM. CDR3 length: 15 amino acids. In nucleotides, the CDR3 is TGTGCCAGCAGAGCCGGGACAGCTAACAATCAGCCCCAGCATTTT. Translated: CASRAGTANNQPQHF.

This clonotype was detected a few times. The V call is TRBV18, the J call TRBJ2-2, with D possibly being TRBD1 (6 bases). The CDR3 extends over 15 amino acids. In germline, CDR1 is KGHSH, CDR2 LQKENI. V gave up 2 bases and J gave up 6 bases, with 13 bases separating them. The CDR3 region has the DNA TGTGCCAGCTCACCAGGGACACATACCCCCGGGGAGCTGTTTTTT. Protein product: CASSPGTHTPGELFF.

V and J are TRBV5-1 and TRBJ2-5; 12 bases are a match to TRBD2. With V trimmed by 4 bases and J by 1 base, 8 bases remained unmatched. CDR1 is SGHRS and CDR2 is YFSETQ in the germline V gene. This CDR3 has 17 amino acids. The CDR3 bases are TGCGCCAGCAGCCGGCCGACTAGCGGGGGACTCCAAGAGACCCAGTACTTC. Its translation is CASSRPTSGGLQETQYF.

V is TRBV6-1 and J is TRBJ2-3; 9 bases map to TRBD2. The CDR3 length is 17 residues. Looked up from germline, CDR1 is MNHNS and CDR2 is SASEGT. J lost 0 bases, V lost 5 bases, and 9 bases had no gene match. This chain's CDR3 is CASSPRTSVSSTDTQYF. As DNA, the CDR3 is TGTGCCAGCAGTCCGAGGACTAGCGTCTCTAGCACAGATACGCAGTATTTT.

This chain uses TRBV18 with TRBJ2-1; D might be TRBD1 or TRBD2, each matching 7 bases. V shed 3 bases and J shed 7 bases, with 16 bases lying between them. The CDR3 is made up of 15 amino acids. Per germline, CDR1 KGHSH and CDR2 LQKENI. CDR3 nucleotide sequence: TGTGCCAGCTCACCGACGACAGGGAGGGTGAATGAGCAGTTCTTC. Its translation: CASSPTTGRVNEQFF.

The chain couples TRBV4-3 to TRBJ2-7, with TRBD1 identical over 10 bases. Germline V lookup: CDR1 LGHNA, CDR2 YSLEER. This CDR3 region has 14 residues. J gave up 7 bases and V 3 bases, and 6 bases lay outside the gene matches. CDR3 region: CASSQGTGAGEQYF. In nucleotides, the CDR3 is TGCGCCAGCAGCCAGGGGACAGGGGCCGGGGAGCAGTACTTC.